This T cell receptor beta chain appears in the sequencing data of a study of shared clonotypes between healthy human individuals. V was cut by 3 bases and J by 0 bases, with 14 bases left in between. The germline V gene encodes CDR1 MRHNA and CDR2 SNTAGT. This CDR3 is built from 17 residues. It was roughly 200 ng DNA, around 33,000 T cell genomes, that sorted-subset replicate PCRs used. As processed by the authors: Junction-only immunoSEQ sequences carried no quality scores, so filtering differed. Method: immunoSEQ multiplex PCR; TCRdb's copy keeps in-frame clones and lacks some. The D gene and trimming were derived from the DNA, and the V and J assignments and clone size from that table. Among some 2.3 million clones listed, more than 80% were seen once.

V and J are TRBV6-4 and TRBJ2-2, with D perhaps given as TRBD1 or TRBD2 (5 bases each). The TCR comes from a young man in good health. Some clones in this sample may be carry-over from other donors' samples. Material for sequencing was naive CD4+ T cells from PBMCs. Noted subset: CD45RA+ positively selected. CDR3 protein: CASSEQFQGPNTGELFF. Written as DNA, the CDR3 is TGTGCCAGCAGTGAGCAATTTCAGGGACCGAACACCGGGGAGCTGTTTTTT.